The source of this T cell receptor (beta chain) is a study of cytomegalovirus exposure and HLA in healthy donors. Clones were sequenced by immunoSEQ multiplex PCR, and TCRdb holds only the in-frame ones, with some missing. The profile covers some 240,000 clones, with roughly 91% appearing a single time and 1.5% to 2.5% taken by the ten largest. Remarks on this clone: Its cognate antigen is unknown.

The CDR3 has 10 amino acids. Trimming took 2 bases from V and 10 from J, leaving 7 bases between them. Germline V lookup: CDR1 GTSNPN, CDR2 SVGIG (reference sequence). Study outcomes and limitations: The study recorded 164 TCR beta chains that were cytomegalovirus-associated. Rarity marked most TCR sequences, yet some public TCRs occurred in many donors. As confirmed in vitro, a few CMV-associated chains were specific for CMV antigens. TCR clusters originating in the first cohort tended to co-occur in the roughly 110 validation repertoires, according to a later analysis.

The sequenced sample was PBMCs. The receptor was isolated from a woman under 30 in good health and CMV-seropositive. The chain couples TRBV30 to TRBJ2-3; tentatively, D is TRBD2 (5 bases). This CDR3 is CAWSRLSQYF. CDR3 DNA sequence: TGTGCCTGGAGTCGACTATCGCAGTATTTT.